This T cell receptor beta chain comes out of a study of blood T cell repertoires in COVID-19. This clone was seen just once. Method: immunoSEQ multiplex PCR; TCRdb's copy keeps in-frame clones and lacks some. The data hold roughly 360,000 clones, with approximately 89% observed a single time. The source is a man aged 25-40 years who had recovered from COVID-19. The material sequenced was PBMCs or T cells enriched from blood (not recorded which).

The CDR3 DNA is TGTGCCAGCAGCTTGTGGACTAGCGGGGTGCAAGAGACCCAGTACTTC. Translation: CASSLWTSGVQETQYF. This chain joins TRBV5-4 and TRBJ2-5; 12 bases are shared with TRBD2. Germline V gene data show CDR1 as SGHNT and CDR2 as YYREEE (reference sequence). J lost 2 bases, V lost 1 base, and 3 bases had no gene match. This CDR3 has 16 amino acids.